This T cell receptor (beta chain) was recorded in a study of T cell changes during pregnancy in multiple sclerosis. The table came from immunoSEQ multiplex PCR; TCRdb's copy has only in-frame clones and leaves some out. This sample has some 60,000 clones, with roughly 90% found just once. CDR1 is SGHVS, CDR2 FNYEAQ, per germline. V lost 5 bases and J 8 bases, leaving 15 bases between the germline ends. The CDR3 is 13 residues long. The chain couples TRBV7-6 to TRBJ1-1, with D unresolved. The sample in question was peripheral blood, obtained in the first trimester of pregnancy. This TCR derives from a female donor in good health, enrolled as a control in a pregnancy study. The CDR3 sequence: CASSPAQGGEAFF. Written as DNA, the CDR3 is TGTGCCAGCAGCCCCGCCCAAGGCGGAGAAGCTTTCTTT.